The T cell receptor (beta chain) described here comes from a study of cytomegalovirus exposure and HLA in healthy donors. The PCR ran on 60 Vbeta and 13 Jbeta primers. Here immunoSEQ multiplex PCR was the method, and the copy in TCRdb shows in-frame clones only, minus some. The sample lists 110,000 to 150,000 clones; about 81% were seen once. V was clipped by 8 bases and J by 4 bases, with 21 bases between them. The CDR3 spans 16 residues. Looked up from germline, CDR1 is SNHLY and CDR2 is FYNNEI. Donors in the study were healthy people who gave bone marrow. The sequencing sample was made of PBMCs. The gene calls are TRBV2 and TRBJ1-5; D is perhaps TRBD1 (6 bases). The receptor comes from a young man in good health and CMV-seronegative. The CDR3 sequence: CASSIPRGGGNQPQHF. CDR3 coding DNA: TGTGCCAGCTCCATACCCCGGGGAGGGGGTAATCAGCCCCAGCATTTT.